This T cell receptor beta chain was recorded in a study of neoadjuvant anti-PD-1 for oral cavity cancer. The CDR3 is made up of 16 amino acids. The V segment lost 4 bases and the J segment 8 bases; nucleotides outside the gene matches: 11. Germline V gene data show CDR1 as LNHDA and CDR2 as SQIVND (reference sequence). Note on this clone: Its antigen is unidentified.

Regarding the study as a whole: Pretreatment Treg/Th17 ratio correlated inversely with post-treatment tumor clonality.

Assay: immunoSEQ multiplex PCR; the TCRdb copy retains only in-frame clones and omits some. The table includes over 11,000 clones, roughly 70% detected once. The rearrangement uses TRBV19 and TRBJ1-4, with 9 positions matching TRBD1. The receptor's source is a person aged 35-79 years with oral cavity squamous cell carcinoma. Specimen: PBMCs, collected before nivolumab (anti-PD-1) treatment. CDR3 in amino acids: CASSKGQGFSNEKLFF. For the CDR3, the DNA is TGTGCCAGTAGTAAGGGACAGGGCTTCTCCAACGAAAAACTGTTTTTT.